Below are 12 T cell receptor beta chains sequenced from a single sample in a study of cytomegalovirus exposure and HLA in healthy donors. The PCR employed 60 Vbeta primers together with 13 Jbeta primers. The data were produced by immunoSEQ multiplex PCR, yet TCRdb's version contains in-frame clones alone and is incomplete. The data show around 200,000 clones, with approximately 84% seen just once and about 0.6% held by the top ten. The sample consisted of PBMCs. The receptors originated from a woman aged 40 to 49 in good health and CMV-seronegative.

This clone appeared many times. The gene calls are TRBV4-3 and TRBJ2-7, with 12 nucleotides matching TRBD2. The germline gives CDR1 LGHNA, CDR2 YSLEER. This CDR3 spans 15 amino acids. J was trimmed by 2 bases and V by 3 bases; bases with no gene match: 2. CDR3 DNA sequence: TGCGCCAGCAGCCATCTAGCGGGGGGGCCCTACGAGCAGTACTTC. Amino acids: CASSHLAGGPYEQYF.

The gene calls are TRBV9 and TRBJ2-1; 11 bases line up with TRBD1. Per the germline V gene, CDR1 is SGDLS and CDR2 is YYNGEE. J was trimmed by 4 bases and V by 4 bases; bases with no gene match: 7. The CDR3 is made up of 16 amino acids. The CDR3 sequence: CASSITGTGGYNEQFF. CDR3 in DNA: TGTGCCAGCAGCATTACCGGGACAGGGGGTTACAATGAGCAGTTCTTC.

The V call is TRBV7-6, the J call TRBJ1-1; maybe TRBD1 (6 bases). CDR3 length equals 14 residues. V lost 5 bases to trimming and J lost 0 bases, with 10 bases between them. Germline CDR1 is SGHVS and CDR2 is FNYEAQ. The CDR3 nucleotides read TGTGCCAGCAGCCAGGGGACCATGAACACTGAAGCTTTCTTT. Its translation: CASSQGTMNTEAFF.

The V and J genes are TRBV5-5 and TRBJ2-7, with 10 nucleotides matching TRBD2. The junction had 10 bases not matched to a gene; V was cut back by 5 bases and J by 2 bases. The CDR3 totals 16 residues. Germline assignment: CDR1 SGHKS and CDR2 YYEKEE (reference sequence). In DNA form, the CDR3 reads TGTGCCAGCAGGCGGGACCACCTAGCGGGGGCCTACGAGCAGTACTTC. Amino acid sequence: CASRRDHLAGAYEQYF.

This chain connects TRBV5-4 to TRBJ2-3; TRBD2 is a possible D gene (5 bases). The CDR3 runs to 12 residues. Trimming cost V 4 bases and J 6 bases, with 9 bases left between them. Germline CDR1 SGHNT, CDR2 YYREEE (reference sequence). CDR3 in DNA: TGTGCCAGCAGCGGGGAGCGCGATACGCAGTATTTT. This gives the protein CASSGERDTQYF.

The CDR3 bases are TGTGCCAGCAGCGAGGGGGCAGGTGAGACCCAGTACTTC. Its translation: CASSEGAGETQYF. V usage is TRBV9 and J usage is TRBJ2-5; TRBD1 matches 7 bases. After removal of 3 bases from V and 5 bases from J, the junction contained 4 bases not matched to a gene. CDR3 size: 13 residues. The germline V gene has CDR1 SGDLS and CDR2 YYNGEE. Looking up the rest from reference TRBV9 and TRBJ2-5 gives the full variable domain: DSGVTQTPKHLITATGQRVTLRCSPRSGDLSVYWYQQSLDQGLQFLIQYYNGEERAKGNILERFSAQQFPDLHSELNLSSLELGDSALYFCASSEGAGETQYFGPGTRLLVL.

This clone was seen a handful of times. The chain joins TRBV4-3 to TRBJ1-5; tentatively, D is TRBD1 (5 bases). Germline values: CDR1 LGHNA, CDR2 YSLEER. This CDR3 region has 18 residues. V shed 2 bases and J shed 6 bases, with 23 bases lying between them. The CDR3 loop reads CASSQWYRQTVARQPQHF. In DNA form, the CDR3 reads TGCGCCAGCAGCCAATGGTATCGACAGACAGTGGCGCGTCAGCCCCAGCATTTT.

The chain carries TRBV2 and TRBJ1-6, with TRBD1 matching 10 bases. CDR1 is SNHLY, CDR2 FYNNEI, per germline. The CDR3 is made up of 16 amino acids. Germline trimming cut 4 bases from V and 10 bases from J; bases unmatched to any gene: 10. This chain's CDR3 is CASSGRGQGERSPLHF. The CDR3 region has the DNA TGTGCCAGCAGTGGACGAGGACAGGGGGAAAGATCACCCCTCCACTTT.

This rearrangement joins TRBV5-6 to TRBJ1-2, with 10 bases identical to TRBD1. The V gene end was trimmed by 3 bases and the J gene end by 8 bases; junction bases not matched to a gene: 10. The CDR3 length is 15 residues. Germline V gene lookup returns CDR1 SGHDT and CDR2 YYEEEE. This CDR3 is CASSSPDRGRGGYTF. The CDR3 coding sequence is TGTGCCAGCAGCTCTCCTGACAGGGGGCGAGGAGGCTACACCTTC.

CDR3 nucleotides: TGTGCCAGCAGTTTAGGACGGTGGGGCAGGCTGCGCGAGCAGTACTTC. It translates to CASSLGRWGRLREQYF. The rearrangement uses TRBV27 and TRBJ2-7; D possibly corresponds to TRBD1 (5 bases). Trimming stripped 2 bases from V and 6 bases from J, with 20 bases between. Germline CDR1 is MNHEY and CDR2 is SMNVEV (reference sequence). This CDR3 is built from 16 residues.

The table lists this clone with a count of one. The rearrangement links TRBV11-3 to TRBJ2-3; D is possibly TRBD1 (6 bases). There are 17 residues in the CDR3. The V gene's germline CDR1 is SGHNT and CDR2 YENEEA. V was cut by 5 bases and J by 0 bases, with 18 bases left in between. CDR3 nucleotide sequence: TGTGCCAGCAGCCGCCCCCTGATGGGGGCTAGCACAGATACGCAGTATTTT. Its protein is CASSRPLMGASTDTQYF.

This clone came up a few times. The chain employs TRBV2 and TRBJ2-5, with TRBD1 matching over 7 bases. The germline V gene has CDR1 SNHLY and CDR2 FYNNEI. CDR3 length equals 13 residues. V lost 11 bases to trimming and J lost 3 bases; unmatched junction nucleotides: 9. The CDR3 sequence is CAGPGQTEETQYF. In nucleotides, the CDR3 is TGTGCCGGCCCGGGACAGACAGAAGAGACCCAGTACTTC.